Sequencing of this T cell receptor (beta chain) was carried out in a study of blood T cell repertoires in COVID-19. Whole-study context: Collection of acute and convalescent COVID-19 samples took place in the United States, Italy and Spain. Sources were T cells, B-cell-depleted T cells, or PBMCs; the material itself was cDNA or gDNA.

Authors' methods: How many nucleated cells were present was estimated from reference gene primer amplification. This table comes from immunoSEQ multiplex PCR, and its TCRdb copy is limited to in-frame clones, with some not included. Clone size and the V and J calls come from that table; the DNA yielded D and trimming. The sample records around 100,000 clones, roughly 86% being singletons. The CDR3 spans 14 residues. Germline V gene lookup returns CDR1 KGHSH and CDR2 LQKENI. V was clipped by 5 bases and J by 0 bases, with 10 bases between them. The J gene is TRBJ1-1, the V gene TRBV18; D is unclear. Sequencing was performed on peripheral blood. The TCR was taken from a woman aged 25 to 39 with acute or convalescent COVID-19. CDR3 sequence reads: CASSNQALNTEAFF. The CDR3 DNA is TGTGCCAGCTCAAACCAGGCGCTGAACACTGAAGCTTTCTTT.